This TCR beta chain originates from a study of Graves' ophthalmopathy and Graves' hyperthyroidism. Uncontrolled infections, pregnancy, lactation or other autoimmune diseases led to patient exclusion. The study amplified TCR beta CDR3 regions using RNA transcripts. RT-PCR with HTBI primers came first, then second-round multiplex PCR. TCRdb fed the multiplex PCR reads into MiXCR, producing one record per CDR3 protein. The sample yields 560,000 or so distinct CDR3 sequences, approximately 37% seen once. Broader study findings: In blood appeared most of the expanded thyroid clonotypes whose frequency exceeded 0.001.

Trimming cost V 6 bases and J 5 bases, with 10 bases left between them. In germline, CDR1 is LNHDA, CDR2 SQIVND (reference sequence). The CDR3 sequence is 12 residues long. The table lists this clonotype with many counts. Antigen specificity is unknown. The source material was peripheral blood or thyroid tissue (not recorded which). This clonotype was obtained from an adult man with Graves' hyperthyroidism. The V gene is TRBV19, the J gene TRBJ2-5, with D tentatively TRBD1 (5 bases). CDR3 amino acids: CASSESGETQYF. In DNA form, the CDR3 reads TGTGCCAGTAGCGAGTCAGGGGAGACCCAGTACTTC.